The rows below give T cell receptor beta chains drawn from one sample of a study of T cells after yellow fever vaccination. Each CDR3 protein gets one entry after TCRdb re-called the 5' RACE reads with MiXCR. The sample consists of 300,000 to 350,000 distinct CDR3 sequences, 3.5% to 4.5% of them appearing once. The sample was PBMCs, taken 5 days after the yellow fever booster vaccination. The origin of the receptors is a man between 18 and 29 years old who received the YFV17D yellow fever vaccine. Both conserved end residues are part of each CDR3. D genes are given only for firm matches. For some rows the clone size is stated as once, few or many, or as a class when expanded; others skip it.

J gene	D gene	V gene	clone size	CDR3 protein	CDR3 DNA
TRBJ2-1	.	TRBV5-1	many	CASSLASDNEQFF	TGCGCCAGCAGCTTGGCCTCGGACAATGAGCAGTTCTTC
TRBJ1-1	.	TRBV7-3	.	CASSHARGTEAFF	TGTGCCAGCAGCCATGCCCGTGGCACTGAAGCTTTCTTT
TRBJ2-6	.	TRBV2	many	CASSPGPPRASGANVLTF	TGTGCCAGCAGCCCCGGGCCACCAAGGGCCTCTGGGGCCAACGTCCTGACTTTC
TRBJ2-3	.	TRBV5-1	many	CASSWTTTSTDTQYF	TGCGCCAGCAGCTGGACTACCACTAGCACAGATACGCAGTATTTT
TRBJ1-1	.	TRBV25-1	.	CASSGNGNPRTEAFF	TGTGCCAGCAGTGGCAACGGGAACCCGAGGACTGAAGCTTTCTTT
TRBJ2-4	.	TRBV7-2	many	CASSYQGRAKNIQYF	TGTGCCAGCAGCTACCAGGGGAGAGCCAAAAACATTCAGTACTTC
TRBJ1-5	.	TRBV7-9	few	CASSSWEGNQPQHF	TGTGCCAGCAGCTCCTGGGAGGGGAATCAGCCCCAGCATTTT
TRBJ2-5	.	TRBV7-9	many	CASSPDTSQETQYF	TGTGCCAGCAGCCCGGACACGTCCCAAGAGACCCAGTACTTC
TRBJ1-5	.	TRBV6-6	few	CASSYSDTYQPQHF	TGTGCCAGCAGTTACTCGGACACTTATCAGCCCCAGCATTTT
TRBJ2-3	.	TRBV6-6	few	CASRPQTRLADTQYF	TGTGCCAGCAGACCACAGACTAGATTGGCTGATACGCAGTATTTT
TRBJ2-7	.	TRBV6-6	few	CASTSYGLHEQYF	TGTGCCAGCACGTCTTACGGCCTGCACGAGCAGTACTTC
TRBJ2-5	TRBD2	TRBV4-3	few	CASSQEASGMYQETQYF	TGCGCCAGCAGCCAAGAGGCTAGCGGGATGTACCAAGAGACCCAGTACTTC
TRBJ2-3	TRBD2	TRBV15	few	CATTPGWGGSTDTQYF	TGTGCCACCACCCCCGGCTGGGGGGGGAGCACAGATACGCAGTATTTT
TRBJ1-3	.	TRBV7-9	.	CASSLDSLLWNF	TGTGCCAGCAGCTTAGATTCCCTGCTATGGAATTTT
TRBJ2-3	TRBD1	TRBV10-3	few	CAISPPDRGQDTQYF	TGTGCCATCAGTCCCCCGGACAGGGGGCAAGATACGCAGTATTTT
TRBJ2-3	.	TRBV2	few	CASIPNTDTQYF	TGTGCCAGCATCCCCAACACAGATACGCAGTATTTT
TRBJ1-6	.	TRBV6-5	.	CASSSQAAYNSPLHF	TGTGCCAGCAGTTCACAGGCTGCCTATAATTCACCCCTCCACTTT
TRBJ2-4	.	TRBV6-1	few	CASQAGDIQYF	TGTGCCAGCCAGGCAGGGGACATTCAGTACTTC
TRBJ1-6	.	TRBV2	many	CASRDYRDRGSPLHF	TGTGCCAGCAGGGACTACAGGGACCGGGGTTCACCCCTCCACTTT
TRBJ2-3	.	TRBV18	few	CASSPLPSAGGTDTQYF	TGTGCCAGCTCACCACTCCCCAGCGCCGGTGGCACAGATACGCAGTATTTT
TRBJ1-6	.	TRBV5-1	.	CASSLERANNSPLHF	TGCGCCAGCAGCTTGGAAAGGGCGAATAATTCACCCCTCCACTTT
TRBJ2-2	TRBD2	TRBV7-3	few	CASSVTGTSGGELFF	TGTGCCAGCAGCGTCACCGGGACTAGCGGCGGGGAGCTGTTTTTT
TRBJ2-2	TRBD1	TRBV20-1	many	CSARGRQGFVGELFF	TGCAGTGCTAGGGGGAGACAGGGGTTTGTCGGGGAGCTGTTTTTT
TRBJ1-1	.	TRBV12-3/TRBV12-4	.	CASSPIVRVWGNTEAFF	TGTGCCAGCAGCCCCATAGTCCGGGTATGGGGGAACACTGAAGCTTTCTTT
TRBJ1-6	.	TRBV30	many	CAWSEGLESPLHF	TGTGCCTGGAGTGAGGGTTTAGAATCACCCCTCCACTTT
TRBJ2-5	.	TRBV20-1	many	CSARTLETQYF	TGCAGTGCTAGAACTCTAGAGACCCAGTACTTC
TRBJ1-5	.	TRBV7-2	many	CASSSTTGTRGRSNQPQHF	TGTGCCAGCAGCTCCACAACCGGGACAAGGGGCCGGAGCAATCAGCCCCAGCATTTT
TRBJ1-6	TRBD1	TRBV3-1	many	CASSSDRGDLPLHF	TGTGCCAGCAGCTCGGACAGGGGGGACTTGCCCCTCCACTTT
TRBJ1-5	TRBD1	TRBV19	few	CASSATGLNQPQHF	TGTGCCAGTAGTGCGACAGGGCTCAATCAGCCCCAGCATTTT
TRBJ2-1	TRBD2	TRBV20-1	.	CSARGGGSNNEQFF	TGCAGTGCTAGAGGCGGGGGGAGTAACAATGAGCAGTTCTTC
TRBJ1-2	.	TRBV6-5	few	CASSYVGGLDYGYTF	TGTGCCAGCAGTTACGTTGGGGGGCTTGACTATGGCTACACCTTC
TRBJ2-3	.	TRBV7-9	many	CASRKDSQTDTQYF	TGTGCCAGCAGGAAGGACAGTCAGACAGATACGCAGTATTTT
TRBJ1-5	.	TRBV2	.	CASSYDQPQHF	TGTGCCAGCAGTTATGATCAGCCCCAGCATTTT